The T cell receptor beta chain under discussion was sequenced for a study of shared clonotypes between healthy human individuals. V gave up 1 base and J gave up 1 base, with 13 bases separating them. The CDR3 length is 17 residues. Germline values: CDR1 MGHRA, CDR2 YSYEKL. The table came from immunoSEQ multiplex PCR; TCRdb's copy has only in-frame clones and leaves some out. The repertoire holds 400,000 to 600,000 clones, with more than 95% as singletons. This clone showed up just once. Sequenced input: naive CD4+ T cells sorted from blood. Sample subset: CD45RA+ positively selected. This clonotype originated in a woman aged 30 to 39 in good health. This chain joins TRBV4-1 and TRBJ2-2; no reliable D call. CDR3 sequence (DNA): TGCGCCAGCAGCCAAGGCCCCCGGGCAGGGAACACCGGGGAGCTGTTTTTT. This codes for CASSQGPRAGNTGELFF.